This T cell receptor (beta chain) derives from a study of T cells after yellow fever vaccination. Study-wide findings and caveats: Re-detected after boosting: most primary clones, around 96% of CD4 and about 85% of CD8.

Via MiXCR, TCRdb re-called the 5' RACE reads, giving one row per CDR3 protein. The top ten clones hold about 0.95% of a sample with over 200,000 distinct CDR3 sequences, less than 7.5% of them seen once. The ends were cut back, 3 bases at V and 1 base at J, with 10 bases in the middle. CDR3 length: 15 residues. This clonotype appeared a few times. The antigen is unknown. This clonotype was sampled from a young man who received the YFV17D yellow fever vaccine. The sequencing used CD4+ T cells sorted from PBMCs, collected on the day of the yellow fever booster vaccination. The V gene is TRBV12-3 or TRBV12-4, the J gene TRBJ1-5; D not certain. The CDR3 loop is CASSFAVSSNQPQHF. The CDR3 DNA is TGTGCCAGCAGTTTCGCGGTCAGCAGCAATCAGCCCCAGCATTTT.